A selection of T cell receptor beta chains follows, all from one sample in a study of identical twins. TCRdb re-called the 5' RACE reads with MiXCR, one entry per CDR3 protein. The table shows roughly 1,500,000 distinct CDR3 sequences, with 32% occurring only once. The sample comprised cord blood. Source of these receptors: a newborn girl in good health. Both conserved end residues are part of each CDR3. A D gene is named only where the DNA matches it firmly. Clone size is not always given. Where it is, it says once, few, many or a class for expanded clones.

J: TRBJ1-6; D: .; V: TRBV6-1; size: once; length: 14; CDR3: CASRPQGSGPPLHF; DNA: TGTGCCAGCAGACCACAGGGATCGGGGCCACCCCTCCACTTT
J: TRBJ2-7; D: TRBD2; V: TRBV2; size: many; length: 16; CDR3: CASGKGRLAVAYEQYF; DNA: TGTGCCAGCGGAAAAGGACGACTAGCCGTTGCCTACGAGCAGTACTTC
J: TRBJ1-1; D: .; V: TRBV7-9; size: .; length: 15; CDR3: CASTPDRGAGTEAFF; DNA: TGTGCCAGCACCCCAGATCGGGGGGCGGGAACTGAAGCTTTCTTT
J: TRBJ2-1; D: TRBD2; V: TRBV20-1; size: .; length: 16; CDR3: CSAPNLGLAGANEQFF; DNA: TGCAGTGCGCCGAACCTGGGACTAGCGGGAGCCAATGAGCAGTTCTTC
J: TRBJ2-3; D: TRBD2; V: TRBV28; size: few; length: 14; CDR3: CASRSGGRGDTQYF; DNA: TGTGCCAGCAGATCGGGAGGGCGGGGAGATACGCAGTATTTT
J: TRBJ2-4; D: .; V: TRBV20-1; size: .; length: 13; CDR3: CSAEEGAKNIQYF; DNA: TGCAGTGCTGAGGAGGGGGCCAAAAACATTCAGTACTTC
J: TRBJ2-3; D: .; V: TRBV2; size: few; length: 20; CDR3: CASSEKAKMVAQVHTDTQYF; DNA: TGTGCCAGCAGTGAAAAAGCCAAGATGGTCGCGCAGGTTCACACAGATACGCAGTATTTT
J: TRBJ2-7; D: TRBD2; V: TRBV20-1; size: .; length: 14; CDR3: CSAPTSGIDNEQYF; DNA: TGCAGTGCCCCGACTAGCGGGATCGACAATGAGCAGTACTTC
J: TRBJ2-3; D: .; V: TRBV7-8; size: .; length: 14; CDR3: CATRARTTTDTQYF; DNA: TGTGCCACCCGAGCCAGGACCACCACAGATACGCAGTATTTT
J: TRBJ2-5; D: TRBD2; V: TRBV7-2; size: few; length: 18; CDR3: CASSLVPAGNLGGETQYF; DNA: TGTGCCAGCAGCTTAGTCCCAGCGGGGAACCTCGGGGGAGAGACCCAGTACTTC
J: TRBJ2-1; D: .; V: TRBV28; size: few; length: 15; CDR3: CASSQTGDLRNEQFF; DNA: TGTGCCAGCAGTCAAACGGGAGACCTTAGGAATGAGCAGTTCTTC
J: TRBJ2-7; D: .; V: TRBV20-1; size: many; length: 13; CDR3: CSAIRSHGYEQYF; DNA: TGCAGTGCTATCCGATCCCACGGCTACGAGCAGTACTTC
J: TRBJ1-2; D: TRBD1; V: TRBV11-2; size: .; length: 15; CDR3: CASSLVSGGGYGYTF; DNA: TGTGCCAGCAGCTTAGTGTCAGGGGGAGGCTATGGCTACACCTTC
J: TRBJ1-6; D: .; V: TRBV24-1; size: .; length: 17; CDR3: CATSEQTGAQYNSPLHF; DNA: TGTGCCACCAGTGAACAGACAGGCGCACAGTATAATTCACCCCTCCACTTT
J: TRBJ2-3; D: TRBD2; V: TRBV4-2; size: many; length: 17; CDR3: CASSQDLLAASTDTQYF; DNA: TGTGCCAGCAGCCAAGATTTACTAGCGGCTAGCACAGATACGCAGTATTTT